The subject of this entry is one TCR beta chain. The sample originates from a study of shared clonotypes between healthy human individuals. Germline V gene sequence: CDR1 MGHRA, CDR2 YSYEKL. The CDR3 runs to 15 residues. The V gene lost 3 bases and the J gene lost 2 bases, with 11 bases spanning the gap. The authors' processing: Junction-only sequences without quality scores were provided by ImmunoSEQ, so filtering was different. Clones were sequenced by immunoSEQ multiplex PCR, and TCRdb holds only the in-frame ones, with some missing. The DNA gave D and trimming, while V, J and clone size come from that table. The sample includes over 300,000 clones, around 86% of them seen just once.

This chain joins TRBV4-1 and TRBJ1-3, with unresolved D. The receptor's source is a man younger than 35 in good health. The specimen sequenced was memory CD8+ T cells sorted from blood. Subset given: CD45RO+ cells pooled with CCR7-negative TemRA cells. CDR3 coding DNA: TGCGCCAGCAGCCACGAGGACTTGACTGGAAACACCATATATTTT. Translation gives CASSHEDLTGNTIYF.